These T cell receptor beta chains were read from a single sample in a study of blood T cell repertoires in COVID-19. Profiling relied on immunoSEQ multiplex PCR, and the TCRdb table lists in-frame clones only, not all of them. The sample holds around 130,000 clones, 85% to 90% seen once. The sample was peripheral blood. The receptors shown here come from a human donor in a cohort sampled during active COVID-19. CDR3s include the opening cysteine and the closing phenylalanine or tryptophan. The order of the fields is V gene, J gene, D gene, clone size, CDR3 length, CDR3 protein, CDR3 DNA. D genes are given only for firm matches. Size is stated for part of the rows, as once, few or many counts, or as a class when the clone is expanded.

TRBV7-2	TRBJ1-5	TRBD1	-	13	CASSLTGRQPQHF	TGTGCCAGCAGCTTGACAGGGCGTCAGCCCCAGCATTTT
TRBV4-2	TRBJ1-2	-	-	13	CASSSQGSYGYTF	TGTGCCAGCAGCTCGCAGGGAAGCTATGGCTACACCTTC
TRBV6-5	TRBJ1-5	TRBD1	-	13	CASRRQGNQPQHF	TGTGCGAGCCGTAGACAGGGGAATCAGCCCCAGCATTTT
TRBV12-3/TRBV12-4	TRBJ1-1	-	-	13	CASSLDRLSEAFF	TGTGCCAGCAGCCTCGACAGGCTGTCTGAAGCTTTCTTT
TRBV6-5	TRBJ1-1	-	-	10	CAGGNTEAFF	TGTGCCGGGGGCAACACTGAAGCTTTCTTT
TRBV4-3	TRBJ2-3	-	-	14	CASSQEEGMHTQYF	TGCGCCAGCAGCCAAGAGGAGGGTATGCATACGCAGTATTTT
TRBV6-4	TRBJ2-3	-	-	14	CATNGEAYTDTQYF	TGTGCCACCAACGGGGAGGCCTACACAGATACGCAGTATTTT
TRBV5-4	TRBJ1-2	TRBD1	few	15	CASRRIGQGNYGYTF	TGTGCCAGCAGACGTATAGGACAGGGGAACTATGGCTACACCTTC
TRBV15	TRBJ2-2	-	-	15	CATSRDRVEAGELFF	TGTGCCACCAGCAGAGACCGGGTCGAGGCCGGGGAGCTGTTTTTT
TRBV7-6	TRBJ1-5	-	-	13	CASSPTHNQPQHF	TGTGCCAGCAGCCCAACTCATAATCAGCCCCAGCATTTT
TRBV9	TRBJ1-2	-	-	16	CASSVSSWEGTGGYTF	TGTGCCAGCAGCGTCTCTTCATGGGAGGGTACTGGTGGCTACACCTTC
TRBV5-1	TRBJ2-5	-	-	15	CASSFAGNRQETQYF	TGCGCCAGCAGCTTCGCAGGGAATAGGCAAGAGACCCAGTACTTC
TRBV5-1	TRBJ1-5	-	-	14	CASSLGGGDQPQHF	TGCGCCAGCAGCTTGGGGGGGGGCGATCAGCCCCAGCATTTT
TRBV10-2	TRBJ1-1	-	once	15	CASSLAAGRGTEAFF	TGCGCCAGCTCTCTGGCAGCGGGGCGAGGGACTGAAGCTTTCTTT
TRBV6-4	TRBJ2-3	-	-	13	CASSADSEDTQYF	TGTGCCAGCAGTGCCGACAGTGAAGATACGCAGTATTTT
TRBV9	TRBJ2-2	-	-	12	CASSVPAGELFF	TGTGCCAGCAGCGTTCCGGCCGGGGAGCTGTTTTTT
TRBV7-9	TRBJ2-1	-	once	14	CASSLDNLEDEQFF	TGTGCCAGCAGCTTAGATAATTTAGAGGATGAGCAGTTCTTC
TRBV7-9	TRBJ1-1	-	-	15	CASSSQGMVNTEAFF	TGTGCCAGCAGCTCACAGGGTATGGTGAACACTGAAGCTTTCTTT
TRBV10-3	TRBJ2-1	-	few	15	CAISERELASNEQFF	TGTGCCATCAGTGAGCGTGAACTAGCATCCAATGAGCAGTTCTTC
TRBV7-2	TRBJ2-2	-	-	14	CASSVRTVLGELFF	TGTGCCAGCAGCGTACGGACAGTACTCGGGGAGCTGTTTTTT
TRBV9	TRBJ2-2	TRBD1	-	15	CASSVGDRITGELFF	TGTGCCAGCAGCGTAGGGGACAGGATCACCGGGGAGCTGTTTTTT
TRBV28	TRBJ1-2	TRBD1	-	14	CASGLGDRLYGYTF	TGTGCCAGCGGTCTAGGGGACAGGCTCTATGGCTACACCTTC
TRBV30	TRBJ1-1	-	-	14	CAWSVSRGNTEAFF	TGTGCCTGGAGTGTGTCCAGGGGGAACACTGAAGCTTTCTTT
TRBV7-9	TRBJ1-2	TRBD1	few	12	CASSRDSHGYTF	TGTGCCAGCAGCCGGGACAGCCATGGCTACACCTTC
TRBV5-6	TRBJ2-1	-	-	14	CASSLANTYNEQFF	TGTGCCAGCAGCTTGGCTAATACCTACAATGAGCAGTTCTTC
TRBV11-3	TRBJ2-1	TRBD2	-	15	CASSHRGSSYNEQFF	TGTGCCAGCAGTCATCGCGGGAGCTCCTACAATGAGCAGTTCTTC
TRBV6-5	TRBJ2-3	-	-	15	CASNRRGPSTDTQYF	TGTGCCAGCAATAGACGCGGGCCTAGCACAGATACGCAGTATTTT
TRBV5-6	TRBJ2-5	TRBD2	-	18	CASSLLPSSGGAGETQYF	TGTGCCAGCAGCCTGCTTCCGTCGAGCGGGGGGGCCGGGGAGACCCAGTACTTC
TRBV6-6	TRBJ1-2	-	-	12	CASSSRGWGYTF	TGTGCCAGCAGTTCCAGGGGTTGGGGCTACACCTTC
TRBV5-1	TRBJ2-1	TRBD2	-	15	CASSFLAGGVGEQFF	TGCGCCAGCAGCTTTTTAGCGGGAGGGGTGGGTGAGCAGTTCTTC
TRBV6-4	TRBJ1-5	TRBD1	-	17	CASSPGTGGFDNQPQHF	TGTGCCAGCAGTCCCGGGACAGGGGGCTTCGATAATCAGCCCCAGCATTTT
TRBV5-6	TRBJ1-1	-	-	15	CASSLVGVGGAEAFF	TGTGCCAGCAGCTTGGTCGGGGTAGGTGGGGCTGAAGCTTTCTTT
TRBV28	TRBJ2-7	-	once	15	CASSLTGGVSYEQYF	TGTGCCAGCAGTTTGACGGGCGGGGTCTCCTACGAGCAGTACTTC
TRBV13	TRBJ2-3	TRBD1	-	16	CASSPLGQVDGDTQYF	TGTGCCAGCAGCCCCTTGGGACAGGTCGATGGAGATACGCAGTATTTT
TRBV3-1/TRBV3-2	TRBJ1-1	TRBD1	once	14	CASSLTGGYTEAFF	TGTGCCAGCAGTCTGACAGGGGGCTACACTGAAGCTTTCTTT
TRBV6-6	TRBJ1-1	-	-	14	CASIGGTMNTEAFF	TGTGCCAGCATCGGGGGTACTATGAACACTGAAGCTTTCTTT
TRBV30	TRBJ2-3	TRBD2	-	17	CAWSVRDGTSGVSTQYF	TGTGCCTGGAGTGTAAGGGACGGGACTAGCGGGGTCAGTACGCAGTATTTT
TRBV14	TRBJ1-2	-	-	14	CASSPHRGVDGYTF	TGTGCCAGCAGCCCCCACCGGGGTGTGGATGGCTACACCTTC
TRBV12-3/TRBV12-4	TRBJ1-6	-	-	12	CASSAGDSPLHF	TGTGCCAGCAGTGCGGGGGATTCACCCCTCCACTTT
TRBV10-3	TRBJ2-1	-	-	11	CAISAPGVQFF	TGTGCCATCAGTGCCCCAGGGGTTCAGTTCTTC
TRBV5-6	TRBJ2-5	-	-	13	CASSPGRGETQYF	TGTGCCAGCAGCCCCGGACGGGGAGAGACCCAGTACTTC
TRBV27	TRBJ1-2	TRBD1	few	15	CASSPTPGQGYGYTF	TGTGCCAGCAGTCCCACCCCCGGACAGGGATATGGCTACACCTTC
TRBV19	TRBJ1-4	-	-	15	CASSIGQTTNEKLFF	TGTGCCAGTAGTATAGGGCAGACAACTAATGAAAAACTGTTTTTT
TRBV7-9	TRBJ2-3	TRBD2	-	15	CASSSPAGVPDTQYF	TGTGCCAGCAGCTCCCCCGCGGGAGTGCCAGATACGCAGTATTTT
TRBV29-1	TRBJ2-7	-	-	13	CSGREVRPYEQYF	TGCAGCGGACGGGAAGTCAGGCCCTACGAGCAGTACTTC
TRBV24-1	TRBJ1-2	-	-	13	CATSEPGLYGYTF	TGTGCCACCAGTGAGCCGGGACTCTATGGCTACACCTTC
TRBV9	TRBJ2-5	TRBD1	-	16	CASSASGTGLGETQYF	TGTGCCAGCAGCGCATCAGGGACAGGGCTGGGAGAGACCCAGTACTTC
TRBV9	TRBJ2-2	TRBD2	-	17	CASSTRTSGGANGELFF	TGTGCCAGCAGCACCCGGACTAGCGGGGGGGCTAACGGGGAGCTGTTTTTT
TRBV29-1	TRBJ2-1	TRBD1	-	14	CSVERRTGVPEQFF	TGCAGCGTCGAAAGGAGGACAGGGGTTCCTGAGCAGTTCTTC
TRBV27	TRBJ2-2	-	-	14	CASSLLAATGELFF	TGTGCCAGCAGTTTATTGGCGGCTACCGGGGAGCTGTTTTTT
TRBV5-6	TRBJ2-4	-	-	17	CASSAYGAEEVINIQYF	TGTGCCAGCAGCGCGTATGGGGCTGAAGAAGTAATAAACATTCAGTACTTC
TRBV7-2	TRBJ2-2	TRBD2	-	16	CASSPPSLAGTGELFF	TGTGCCAGCAGCCCACCCAGTTTAGCGGGAACCGGGGAGCTGTTTTTT
TRBV4-3	TRBJ2-1	-	-	15	CASSHVSARGNEQFF	TGCGCCAGCAGCCACGTCAGCGCGCGGGGCAATGAGCAGTTCTTC
TRBV14	TRBJ1-5	TRBD1	-	16	CASSRDPEGAEQPQHF	TGTGCCAGCAGCCGAGATCCTGAGGGGGCCGAGCAGCCCCAGCATTTT
TRBV6-6	TRBJ1-1	TRBD1	-	14	CASSVRDRGPEAFF	TGTGCCAGCAGTGTCCGGGACAGGGGCCCTGAAGCTTTCTTT
TRBV9	TRBJ1-2	TRBD1	-	14	CASSPGQGRDGYTF	TGTGCCAGCAGCCCCGGACAGGGAAGGGACGGCTACACCTTC
TRBV5-1	TRBJ1-5	-	-	14	CASSPRGGLGPQHF	TGCGCCAGCAGCCCGAGGGGAGGGTTGGGTCCCCAGCATTTT
TRBV28	TRBJ1-2	-	-	12	CASNPGHYGYTF	TGTGCCAGCAATCCGGGTCACTATGGCTACACCTTC
TRBV5-1	TRBJ1-2	-	-	13	CASSFGGGYGYTF	TGCGCCAGCAGCTTCGGGGGAGGGTATGGCTACACCTTC